This T cell receptor beta chain was sequenced for a study of T cell responses to AZD1222 COVID-19 vaccine. Study results and caveats: When two AZD1222 doses had been given, Spike-specific TCR breadth and depth rose.

Some clones are missing from TCRdb's copy, which holds only in-frame ones; the method was immunoSEQ multiplex PCR. The sample contains roughly 150,000 clones, around 93% of which appear only once. Comments on this clone: Its matching antigen is unknown.

The sequence was obtained from an adult who received the AZD1222 COVID-19 vaccine. Sequenced material: peripheral blood, taken 28 days after the second AZD1222 dose.

The CDR3 coding sequence is TGTGCCAGTAGTATAGTCGGCTCTGAGAGTGGCTACACCTTC. The encoded protein is CASSIVGSESGYTF. The chain recombines TRBV19 with TRBJ1-2; D not resolved. The CDR3 covers 14 residues. V lost 1 base and J lost 7, with 13 bases in between. Germline lookup yields CDR1 LNHDA and CDR2 SQIVND (reference sequence).